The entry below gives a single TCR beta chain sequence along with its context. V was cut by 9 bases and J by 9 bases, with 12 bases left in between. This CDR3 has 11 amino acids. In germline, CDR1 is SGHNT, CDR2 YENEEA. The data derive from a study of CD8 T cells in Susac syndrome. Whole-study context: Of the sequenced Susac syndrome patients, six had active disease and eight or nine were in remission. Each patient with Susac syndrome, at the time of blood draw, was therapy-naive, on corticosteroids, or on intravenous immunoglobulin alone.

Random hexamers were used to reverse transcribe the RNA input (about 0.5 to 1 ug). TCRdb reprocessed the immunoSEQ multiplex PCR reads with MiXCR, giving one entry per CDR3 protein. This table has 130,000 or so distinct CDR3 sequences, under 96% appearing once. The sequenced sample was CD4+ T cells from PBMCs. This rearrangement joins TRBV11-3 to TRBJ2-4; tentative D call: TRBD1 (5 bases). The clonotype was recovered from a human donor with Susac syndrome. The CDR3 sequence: CASRTLSIQYF. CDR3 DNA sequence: TGTGCCAGTAGGACATTATCCATTCAGTACTTC.